This TCR beta chain came from a study of T cell responses to AZD1222 COVID-19 vaccine. Findings of the study overall: Two AZD1222 administrations were followed by greater Spike-specific TCR breadth and depth.

Sequencing used immunoSEQ multiplex PCR; TCRdb keeps in-frame clones, though not all of them. The table records about 150,000 clones, about 92% of them present only once. V was clipped by 4 bases and J by 6 bases; unmatched bases: 12. Germline V gene data show CDR1 as SGHTS and CDR2 as YDEGEE. This CDR3 comprises 17 residues. Regarding this clone: What it binds is not known.

This receptor was obtained from an adult in good health. The input for sequencing was peripheral blood, taken on day 0 of AZD1222 vaccination. This rearrangement joins TRBV5-8 to TRBJ2-1, with 11 bases aligning to TRBD2. The CDR3 loop reads CASSPTGTSGQGNEQFF. The CDR3 DNA sequence: TGTGCCAGCAGCCCCACCGGGACTAGCGGTCAGGGCAATGAGCAGTTCTTC.